Below, 32 T cell receptor beta chains from the same sample are listed, as sequenced in a study of cytomegalovirus exposure and HLA in healthy donors. Use of 60 Vbeta and 13 Jbeta primers characterized the PCR. Here immunoSEQ multiplex PCR was the method, and the copy in TCRdb shows in-frame clones only, minus some. Of 100,000 or so clones in the sample, 70% to 75% were seen once. Sequencing was performed on PBMCs. These receptors came from a man aged 35 to 55 in good health and CMV-seronegative.

The chain carries TRBV5-5 and TRBJ2-2; 9 bases fit TRBD1. Germline V gives CDR1 SGHKS, CDR2 YYEKEE (reference sequence). CDR3 length: 15 residues. V was clipped by 4 bases and J by 5 bases; unmatched bases: 6. The CDR3 loop is CASSVWTGETGELFF. Written as DNA, the CDR3 is TGTGCCAGCAGCGTCTGGACAGGGGAGACCGGGGAGCTGTTTTTT.

Here the CDR3 DNA reads TGTGCCAGCAGTCACGGCGCTGCGGCGGGAAACACCATATATTTT. Translation gives CASSHGAAAGNTIYF. V is TRBV6-5 and J is TRBJ1-3; D unclear. This CDR3 region has 15 residues. Germline V gene lookup returns CDR1 MNHEY and CDR2 SVGAGI. Trimming took off 5 bases at V and 4 bases at J, with 15 bases between the two ends.

The chain joins TRBV7-6 to TRBJ2-7, with D possibly being TRBD1 (5 bases). The CDR3 length is 15 residues. Germline-derived CDR1 and CDR2 are SGHVS and FNYEAQ. The germline V and J ends were trimmed by 5 bases and 0 bases, with 14 bases remaining between them. DNA of the CDR3: TGTGCCAGCAGCCCAATCCAGGGTGGCTCCTACGAGCAGTACTTC. Protein product: CASSPIQGGSYEQYF.

V and J are TRBV9 and TRBJ2-2; the match to TRBD1 covers 10 bases. The trim removed 0 bases at V and 6 bases at J, leaving 5 bases unmatched. The CDR3 length is 16 residues. Germline values: CDR1 SGDLS, CDR2 YYNGEE. This CDR3 is CASSVVGTGVAGELFF. CDR3 sequence (DNA): TGTGCCAGCAGCGTAGTAGGGACAGGGGTGGCCGGGGAGCTGTTTTTT.

The chain links TRBV6-5 to TRBJ1-1, with 9 bases identical to TRBD1. CDR3 length: 13 residues. CDR1 is MNHEY, CDR2 SVGAGI, per germline. V trimming: 5 bases; J trimming: 11 bases; junction bases outside the gene matches: 9. The CDR3 DNA is TGTGCCAGCAGTCGGGACAGGGACCTCAATGCTTTCTTT. It is translated as CASSRDRDLNAFF.

This clone showed up just a few times. The chain has TRBV29-1 and TRBJ2-7, with D possibly TRBD2 on 5 matching bases. V lost 4 bases to trimming and J lost 7 bases, with 11 bases between them. This CDR3 comprises 11 residues. Germline assignment: CDR1 SQVTM and CDR2 ANQGSEA. Here the CDR3 reads CSVGETGEQYF. CDR3 DNA sequence: TGCAGCGTTGGGGAGACGGGTGAGCAGTACTTC.

The rearrangement links TRBV5-1 to TRBJ1-1; 9 bases are shared with TRBD1. This CDR3 spans 15 amino acids. Germline CDR1 is SGHRS and CDR2 is YFSETQ. After removal of 4 bases from V and 7 bases from J, the junction contained 11 bases not matched to a gene. Here the CDR3 DNA reads TGCGCCAGCAGCGACCTCCGGGACAGGGTGAATGAAGCTTTCTTT. Residues: CASSDLRDRVNEAFF.

The chain has TRBV14 and TRBJ1-1, with 7 bases fitting TRBD1. Germline V lookup: CDR1 SGHDN, CDR2 FVKESK. The CDR3 totals 15 residues. V lost 1 base and J lost 4; bases outside the gene matches: 6. The CDR3 bases are TGTGCCAGCAGCCAAGGTGTCCCAGGGGGCACTGAAGCTTTCTTT. Amino acid sequence: CASSQGVPGGTEAFF.

This sequence joins TRBV7-8 and TRBJ2-3, with a tentative D call TRBD2 (5 bases). Per germline, CDR1 SGHVS and CDR2 FQNEAQ. The V gene lost 5 bases and the J gene lost 4 bases, with 13 bases spanning the gap. This CDR3 is built from 14 residues. DNA of the CDR3: TGTGCCAGCAGCCTAACTAGTATCGCAGATACGCAGTATTTT. This gives the protein CASSLTSIADTQYF.

In this sample, this clone turned up a few times. The genes are TRBV5-5 and TRBJ1-4; D is unclear. Germline lookup yields CDR1 SGHKS and CDR2 YYEKEE (reference sequence). This CDR3 has 17 amino acids. Trimming took 1 base from V and 0 from J, leaving 13 bases between them. CDR3 in amino acids: CASSLLAGIATNEKLFF. The CDR3 DNA sequence: TGTGCCAGCAGCTTGCTGGCAGGAATTGCAACTAATGAAAAACTGTTTTTT.

V and J are TRBV7-9 and TRBJ2-7, with D possibly being TRBD2 (5 bases). Germline V gene lookup returns CDR1 SEHNR and CDR2 FQNEAQ (reference sequence). Deletions cut 1 base from V and 6 bases from J, with 10 bases between. The CDR3 has 13 amino acids. CDR3 sequence (DNA): TGTGCCAGCAGCTTAGGGCTAGCTGGCGAGCAGTACTTC. Translation gives CASSLGLAGEQYF.

CDR3 region: CASSDRVSAYGYTF. The CDR3 nucleotides are TGCGCCAGCAGTGACAGGGTATCGGCGTATGGCTACACCTTC. J is TRBJ1-2 and V is TRBV10-2, with a possible D match to TRBD1 (5 bases). The CDR3 runs 14 residues. Germline CDR1 and CDR2: WSHSY and SAAADI. V was cut by 3 bases and J by 5 bases, with 13 bases left in between.

The chain joins TRBV9 to TRBJ2-5; D is possibly TRBD2 (7 bases). From germline, CDR1 is SGDLS and CDR2 YYNGEE. The CDR3 has 16 residues. The V and J ends lost 2 bases and 5 bases respectively, with 19 bases between them. As DNA, the CDR3 is TGTGCCAGCAGCGTTAATGTGGGGGGGCCGGGTGAGACCCAGTACTTC. This gives the protein CASSVNVGGPGETQYF. Combining the CDR3 with reference TRBV9 and TRBJ2-5 gives the whole variable domain DSGVTQTPKHLITATGQRVTLRCSPRSGDLSVYWYQQSLDQGLQFLIQYYNGEERAKGNILERFSAQQFPDLHSELNLSSLELGDSALYFCASSVNVGGPGETQYFGPGTRLLVL.

This chain links TRBV10-2 with TRBJ2-7, with D possibly being TRBD1 (6 bases). CDR3 length: 14 amino acids. Per germline, CDR1 WSHSY and CDR2 SAAADI. V was trimmed by 2 bases and J by 1 base, leaving 9 bases between them. The CDR3 DNA follows: TGCGCCAGCAGTGAGAGGGGGTCTTCCTACGAGCAGTACTTC. This translates into CASSERGSSYEQYF.

The chain combines TRBV6-1 with TRBJ1-6; D is undetermined. Trimming removed 3 bases at V and 6 bases at J, with 15 bases between. CDR1 is MNHNS, CDR2 SASEGT, per germline. The CDR3 is 16 amino acids. The CDR3 DNA follows: TGTGCCAGCAGTGAGGGCACCGCGTACTTTAATTCACCCCTCCACTTT. Translating gives CASSEGTAYFNSPLHF.

This chain uses TRBV6-5 with TRBJ2-5; the match to TRBD2 covers 7 bases. This CDR3 spans 13 amino acids. Looked up from germline, CDR1 is MNHEY and CDR2 is SVGAGI. Germline trimming cut 6 bases from V and 2 bases from J; bases unmatched to any gene: 3. The CDR3, as DNA: TGTGCCAGCAGACCTAGCGGACAAGAGACCCAGTACTTC. It is translated as CASRPSGQETQYF.

The chain combines TRBV19 with TRBJ1-6; D gene ambiguous. This CDR3 region has 12 residues. V was cut by 6 bases and J by 7 bases, with 7 bases left in between. Germline V CDR1 and CDR2: LNHDA, SQIVND (reference sequence). For the CDR3, the DNA is TGTGCCAGTAGCGGCGGCAATTCACCCCTCCACTTT. This codes for CASSGGNSPLHF.

V is TRBV28 and J is TRBJ1-5; D is unclear. Trimming cost V 7 bases and J 6 bases, with 19 bases left between them. The CDR3 is 15 amino acids. Germline V gene sequence: CDR1 MDHEN, CDR2 SYDVKM. The CDR3 nucleotides read TGTGCCAGCACCGTTGATGCGGTCCGCGGTCAGCCCCAGCATTTT. Its translation is CASTVDAVRGQPQHF.

The chain links TRBV19 to TRBJ1-1; TRBD1 agrees at 8 bases. Looked up from germline, CDR1 is LNHDA and CDR2 is SQIVND (reference sequence). This CDR3 comprises 13 residues. Trimming at V came to 6 bases and at J to 5 bases, leaving 5 bases not matched to a gene. This CDR3 is CASSEDRATEAFF. The CDR3 DNA reads TGTGCCAGTAGCGAGGACAGGGCTACTGAAGCTTTCTTT. The whole variable domain, filled in from reference TRBV19 and TRBJ1-1, reads DGGITQSPKYLFRKEGQNVTLSCEQNLNHDAMYWYRQDPGQGLRLIYYSQIVNDFQKGDIAEGYSVSREKKESFPLTVTSAQKNPTAFYLCASSEDRATEAFFGQGTRLTVV.

This clone has just one count. This sequence joins TRBV15 and TRBJ2-2, with 11 positions matching TRBD2. Looked up from germline, CDR1 is LNHNV and CDR2 is YYDKDF (reference sequence). V dropped 5 bases and J dropped 0; count of bases not matched to a gene: 11. This CDR3 comprises 19 residues. CDR3 protein: CATSLTRLAGGANTGELFF. CDR3 DNA: TGTGCCACCAGCCTTACCAGGCTAGCGGGGGGCGCGAACACCGGGGAGCTGTTTTTT.

In this sample, this clone turned up once. V usage is TRBV5-6 and J usage is TRBJ2-1, with D perhaps TRBD2 (5 bases). V was cut by 0 bases and J by 0 bases, with 13 bases left in between. Germline V gene lookup returns CDR1 SGHDT and CDR2 YYEEEE. This CDR3 region has 17 residues. The CDR3 DNA reads TGTGCCAGCAGCTTGGATGGCGGAGGCCCCTCCTACAATGAGCAGTTCTTC. It yields the protein CASSLDGGGPSYNEQFF.

Only one count was recorded for this clone. The gene calls are TRBV7-9 and TRBJ1-1; D is unresolved. Germline V CDR1 and CDR2: SEHNR, FQNEAQ (reference sequence). The CDR3 is 11 residues long. V lost 5 bases to trimming and J lost 6 bases, with 7 bases between them. In nucleotides, the CDR3 is TGTGCCAGCAGCAGGAGTCCTGAAGCTTTCTTT. Its translation: CASSRSPEAFF.

The V gene is TRBV7-9, the J gene TRBJ2-7; D is ambiguous. The V gene lost 4 bases and the J gene lost 5 bases, with 12 bases spanning the gap. CDR3 length equals 13 residues. Germline loops: CDR1 SEHNR, CDR2 FQNEAQ (reference sequence). For the CDR3, the DNA is TGTGCCAGCAGCTCCGCCGGGTCCAACGAGCAGTACTTC. This encodes CASSSAGSNEQYF.

CDR3 DNA: TGTGCCAGCAGCCTTAACAGTTACACTGAAGCTTTCTTT. This gives the protein CASSLNSYTEAFF. The rearrangement joins TRBV6-5 to TRBJ1-1, with D unclear. Deletions cut 6 bases from V and 3 bases from J, with 11 bases between. CDR1 and CDR2 (germline): MNHEY, SVGAGI. There are 13 residues in the CDR3.

The chain recombines TRBV5-1 with TRBJ2-7; TRBD1 matches at 9 bases. Per the germline V gene, CDR1 is SGHRS and CDR2 is YFSETQ. V was pared by 3 bases and J by 4 bases, with 5 bases of the junction left unmatched. The CDR3 totals 14 residues. The DNA of the CDR3 is TGCGCCAGCAGCTACAGGGGGCTGTCTTACGAGCAGTACTTC. It translates to CASSYRGLSYEQYF.

The chain links TRBV2 to TRBJ2-5; 12 bases are shared with TRBD2. The germline gives CDR1 SNHLY, CDR2 FYNNEI. V trimming: 6 bases; J trimming: 0 bases; junction bases outside the gene matches: 5. This CDR3 contains 16 residues. CDR3: CASSDTSGGYQETQYF. The CDR3 region has the DNA TGTGCCAGCAGCGATACTAGCGGGGGGTACCAAGAGACCCAGTACTTC. The whole variable domain, filled in from reference TRBV2 and TRBJ2-5, reads EPEVTQTPSHQVTQMGQEVILRCVPISNHLYFYWYRQILGQKVEFLVSFYNNEISEKSEIFDDQFSVERPDGSNFTLKIRSTKLEDSAMYFCASSDTSGGYQETQYFGPGTRLLVL.

The V and J genes are TRBV30 and TRBJ2-7; weak D call: TRBD2 (6 bases). The CDR3 length is 16 residues. V gave up 4 bases and J gave up 0 bases, with 19 bases separating them. Germline CDR1 GTSNPN, CDR2 SVGIG (reference sequence). The CDR3 DNA reads as TGTGCCTGGACCCCCTTGGCTAGCGCGAGCTCCTACGAGCAGTACTTC. Translated: CAWTPLASASSYEQYF.

V gene TRBV5-1 combines with J gene TRBJ2-7, with 10 bases fitting TRBD1. V shed 0 bases and J 3 bases; nucleotides not matched to a gene: 6. From germline, CDR1 is SGHRS and CDR2 YFSETQ. The CDR3 loop spans 16 amino acids. The CDR3 sequence is CASSLAARTGGYEQYF. The CDR3 nucleotides read TGCGCCAGCAGCTTGGCCGCTAGGACAGGGGGCTACGAGCAGTACTTC.

This sequence joins TRBV5-1 and TRBJ2-7, with TRBD1 identical over 7 bases. The J segment lost 2 bases and the V segment lost 4 bases, leaving 12 bases of the junction unmatched. The germline V gene has CDR1 SGHRS and CDR2 YFSETQ. This CDR3 spans 16 amino acids. Here the CDR3 reads CASSKNRGVGAYEQYF. The CDR3 nucleotides read TGCGCCAGCAGCAAAAACAGGGGTGTGGGGGCCTACGAGCAGTACTTC.

The chain carries TRBV27 and TRBJ2-5; TRBD1 matches at 10 bases. The J call is uncertain, as TRBJ2-7 better fits the DNA end. This CDR3 contains 14 residues. Per germline, CDR1 MNHEY and CDR2 SMNVEV (reference sequence). This CDR3 reads CASASRDRGYEQYF. The CDR3 coding sequence is TGTGCCAGCGCAAGCCGGGACAGGGGCTACGAGCAGTACTTC.

This clone was recorded once. The chain carries TRBV19 and TRBJ1-2, with D unresolved. Germline CDR1 is LNHDA and CDR2 is SQIVND (reference sequence). The V end was cut by 0 bases, the J end by 8 bases, with 16 bases between. The CDR3 consists of 15 residues. CDR3 bases: TGTGCCAGTAGTATAGATCAGACGTCAGGTCAAGGCTACACCTTC. Amino acid sequence: CASSIDQTSGQGYTF.

V gene TRBV6-5 combines with J gene TRBJ1-5; possible D gene TRBD1, 6 bases. Germline V gene sequence: CDR1 MNHEY, CDR2 SVGAGI. V was cut by 6 bases and J by 2 bases, with 11 bases left in between. The CDR3 covers 14 residues. The CDR3 nucleotides are TGTGCCAGCAGGGGCGGGGGGCGCAATCAGCCCCAGCATTTT. Its translation is CASRGGGRNQPQHF.